This TCR beta chain was sequenced during a study of CD8+CD57+ T cells in acquired aplastic anemia (dated by TCRdb to about 2018). Background for the entire study: DNA extracted from sorted CD4+ and CD8+ cells had a mean of around 3.3 ug, with a range of roughly 0.18 to 27.4 ug. The paper's findings and limits, for the study overall: Fewer than 30 CD8+ CDR3 sequences were found in both patients and controls but appeared to be highly expressed in patients and within the immunodominant clones of the patients. Patients and healthy controls showed no significant difference in CD8+ Simpson's diversity (P=0.060).

The junction shows trimming of 0 bases on V and 2 bases on J, plus 10 bases between the germline ends. From the cysteine up to the phenylalanine, the CDR3 has a length of 15 residues. Of the read, only the CDR3 DNA is kept; its 45 bases are in frame from base 1. As encoded in the germline V gene (reference sequence), CDR1 is SEHNR while CDR2 is FQNEAQ. In the study, sorted CD4+ and CD8+ blood T cells from patients with severe aplastic anemia and from healthy subjects underwent deep sequencing of TCR repertoires. Ficoll-Paque density gradient centrifugation was used to isolate peripheral blood mononuclear cells. Before DNA extraction, CD4+ and CD8+ T cells were sorted with FACS or magnetic beads. Points on this clonotype: No cognate antigen has been identified for it. Base qualities are not recorded, but no much larger clone differs from it by a single base.

TCR beta VDJ combination and CDR3 sequence profiling used genomic DNA as the template. TCR repertoire sequencing was run on an Illumina HiSeq 2000. Regarding the original processing steps: TRBV/TRBJ rearrangement plots, CDR3 size and DJ length profiles, and Simpson's diversity index were used to evaluate the repertoires. The most abundant DNA sequence in the deep sequencing data was defined as the immunodominant clone. CDR3 amino acid sequences were screened for sharing across subjects and compared with published repertoires and the VDJdb database. In-frame beta chains were kept once TCRdb had trimmed the public reads at Q25 with fastp and called clones with MiXCR. Each record represents a unique CDR3 protein, reported with the most common genes and DNA among its rows. What appears here as the V and J calls and clone size reflects TCRdb's work, not the paper's. A total of some 280,000 distinct CDR3 sequences appear in this sample, approximately 56% of them only once. The biggest ten clones account for approximately 8% of the sample.

Sequences were obtained from sorted CD4+, CD8+, or CD8+CD57+ T cells (not recorded which) from PBMCs. The source of this sequence is a human donor with severe aplastic anemia or a healthy control (not recorded which). The chain is encoded by TRBV7-9 joined to TRBJ2-5, with the identity of the D gene unclear. This receptor has the CDR3 CASSLAAPIQETQYF. The DNA reads TGTGCCAGCAGCTTAGCTGCTCCTATTCAAGAGACCCAGTACTTC.